This section outlines one T cell receptor (beta chain) sequence together with its context. This record comes from a study of blood T cell repertoires in COVID-19. This CDR3 contains 13 residues. Per germline, CDR1 LNHDA and CDR2 SQIVND (reference sequence). The germline V and J ends were trimmed by 6 bases and 0 bases, with 8 bases remaining between them. Measured with immunoSEQ multiplex PCR; TCRdb has only the in-frame clones, and not every one. This table holds about 150,000 clones, 80% found once. The specimen was peripheral blood. The chain links TRBV19 to TRBJ1-1, with unresolved D. This TCR was sampled from a man between 60 and 75 years old with active or convalescent COVID-19. The CDR3 region is CASSPTLNTEAFF. CDR3 sequence (DNA): TGTGCCAGTAGCCCGACTTTGAACACTGAAGCTTTCTTT.